The text below deals with one TCR beta chain. Its target is not known. The germline V gene encodes CDR1 MDHEN and CDR2 SYDVKM. V was shortened by 3 bases and J by 2 bases, with 19 bases between the two germline ends. The CDR3 runs to 17 residues. This entry is derived from a study of cytomegalovirus exposure and HLA in healthy donors. Study conclusions and caveats: A later analysis associated 16,000 or so TCR beta sequences with HLA alleles at a 0.05 false discovery rate.

Use of 60 Vbeta and 13 Jbeta primers characterized the PCR. TCRdb's copy holds only in-frame clones and misses some; the assay was immunoSEQ multiplex PCR. This sample has 100,000 to 150,000 clones; roughly 63% occur once, and the top ten carry 1.6%. Sequenced material: PBMCs. The chain is built from TRBV28 and TRBJ1-2; TRBD1 is a possible D gene (6 bases). The sequence came from a man in his thirties or forties in good health and CMV-seropositive. CDR3 in DNA: TGTGCCAGCAGTTTCGGGGGGGGCGCGGGGAGAAACTATGGCTACACCTTC. This sequence encodes CASSFGGGAGRNYGYTF.